This entry features one TCR beta chain sequence. Clones were read by immunoSEQ multiplex PCR, and TCRdb kept only the in-frame ones, dropping some. Counted here are 120,000 to 150,000 clones, about 85% occurring once; the ten biggest clones make up about 2.8%. These data come from a study of blood T cell repertoires in COVID-19. From germline, CDR1 is MNHEY and CDR2 SMNVEV (reference sequence). V lost 7 bases to trimming and J lost 8 bases; unmatched junction nucleotides: 16. The CDR3 contains 16 residues. The chain employs TRBV27 and TRBJ2-3, with TRBD1 matching 9 bases. Sample: peripheral blood. The clonotype originates from a human donor with acute or convalescent COVID-19. The donor label of this sample is uncertain. The CDR3 DNA reads as TGTGCCAGCATGTCATCCGGGACAGGGAATTCTGCTACGCAGTATTTT. Protein product: CASMSSGTGNSATQYF.